These T cell receptor beta chains were read from a single sample in a study of Ad26.COV2.S vaccination and SARS-CoV-2 variants. Repertoires were generated with immunoSEQ multiplex PCR, while TCRdb's copy carries only in-frame clones and drops some. The sample records roughly 240,000 clones, 70% to 90% being singletons. Sequencing was performed on peripheral blood, taken in a trial of Ad26.COV2.S vaccine versus placebo. The origin of the receptors is a person between 18 and 59 years old who received the Ad26.COV2.S COVID-19 vaccine or a placebo. Each CDR3 is given with its conserved first and last residue. D genes are given only for firm matches. The listing skips clone size in some rows; elsewhere it reads once, few, many or a size class.

cdr3_nt	cdr3_aa	clone_size	d_call	v_call	j_call
TGTGCCACCAGTGGGCCAGGGTCCAGCAATCAGCCCCAGCATTTT	CATSGPGSSNQPQHF	NA	NA	TRBV24-1	TRBJ1-5
TGTGCCAGCTCACCACCAGGGGGCCCTGGCTACACCTTC	CASSPPGGPGYTF	NA	TRBD1	TRBV18	TRBJ1-2
TGTGCCAGCAGTTACGACAGAAAGTACGAGCAGTACTTC	CASSYDRKYEQYF	NA	NA	TRBV6-5	TRBJ2-7
TGTGCCAGCAGCGTGGGACAGTCCTACGAGCAGTACTTC	CASSVGQSYEQYF	once	TRBD1	TRBV9	TRBJ2-7
TGTGCCACCGCGTGGCAGAGCGGAGAGACCCAGTACTTC	CATAWQSGETQYF	NA	NA	TRBV12-3/TRBV12-4	TRBJ2-5
TGTGCCAGTACCCCCGGGGGGGGACACAACGAGCAGTACTTC	CASTPGGGHNEQYF	NA	TRBD2	TRBV19	TRBJ2-7
TGTGCCAGCTCACCGACAGGGGAGGCCTCTGGAAACACCATATATTTT	CASSPTGEASGNTIYF	NA	TRBD1	TRBV18	TRBJ1-3
TGTGCCAGCAGTTTTCGACGAAGTGAGACCCAGTACTTC	CASSFRRSETQYF	NA	NA	TRBV28	TRBJ2-5
TGTGCCAGTAGTATACGACAGATCAACGGAGAGACCCAGTACTTC	CASSIRQINGETQYF	NA	NA	TRBV19	TRBJ2-5
TGTGCCATCTCGTTGGTGGCGGGGGGCAAGGGCACTGAAGCTTTCTTT	CAISLVAGGKGTEAFF	NA	NA	TRBV10-3	TRBJ1-1
TGTGCCAGCAGCTTGGTGGGACTAGACACCGGGGAGCTGTTTTTT	CASSLVGLDTGELFF	NA	TRBD2	TRBV5-4	TRBJ2-2
TGTGCCAGCAGCCGGACAGGGACTGTGCGGGAAAAACTGTTTTTT	CASSRTGTVREKLFF	once	TRBD1	TRBV27	TRBJ1-4
TGTGCCAGTCGCCTTGCAGGGTTCGAACAGCCCCAGCATTTT	CASRLAGFEQPQHF	NA	NA	TRBV19	TRBJ1-5
TGTGCCAGCACCTATAGGCTTGAGCGTGAGCAGTTCTTC	CASTYRLEREQFF	NA	NA	TRBV12-3/TRBV12-4	TRBJ2-1
TGTGCCAGCAGGCCCTCCGGGACAGTTGGTGAGACCCAGTACTTC	CASRPSGTVGETQYF	once	TRBD1	TRBV6-6	TRBJ2-5
TGTGCCAGCAAGGGTCAGGAGAATCAGCCCCAGCATTTT	CASKGQENQPQHF	NA	NA	TRBV2	TRBJ1-5
TGCGCCAGCAGCCCGGCCATTAATGAAAAACTGTTTTTT	CASSPAINEKLFF	NA	NA	TRBV4-1	TRBJ1-4
TGCGCCAGCGGGACCGTGAATGAGCAGTTCTTC	CASGTVNEQFF	once	NA	TRBV5-1	TRBJ2-1
TGTGCCAGCAGCGGAACGGGACTAGCGGGAGGGCCCTACGAGCAGTACTTC	CASSGTGLAGGPYEQYF	NA	TRBD2	TRBV9	TRBJ2-7
TGTGCCAGCAGCTTAAGGGCCAGGGGGCTTTACAATGAGCAGTTCTTC	CASSLRARGLYNEQFF	NA	TRBD1	TRBV11-2	TRBJ2-1
TGTGCCAGCAGCTTTGGTAGCGGCACAGATACGCAGTATTTT	CASSFGSGTDTQYF	NA	NA	TRBV11-3	TRBJ2-3
TGTGCCAGCAGACCCGACAGGGGGCGGGACGAGCAGTACTTC	CASRPDRGRDEQYF	NA	TRBD1	TRBV6-5	TRBJ2-7
TGTGCCAGCAATGAAGGCTATGGCTACACCTTC	CASNEGYGYTF	few	NA	TRBV2	TRBJ1-2
TGTGCCAGCAGTTACGGGAGTACAGGTGGGCCAGATACGCAGTATTTT	CASSYGSTGGPDTQYF	NA	NA	TRBV6-5	TRBJ2-3
TGTGCCAGTAGTATGAGTCGGGACTTTAATTCACCCCTCCACTTT	CASSMSRDFNSPLHF	NA	NA	TRBV19	TRBJ1-6
TGTGCCAGCAGTGGCGGGACAGGGAGGGGCACAGATACGCAGTATTTT	CASSGGTGRGTDTQYF	NA	TRBD1	TRBV6-2/TRBV6-3	TRBJ2-3
TGTGCCTGGAGTACCTGGGGCGGTTTCGGGGCCAACGTCCTGACTTTC	CAWSTWGGFGANVLTF	NA	NA	TRBV30	TRBJ2-6
TGTGCCAGCAGCCCAAGGAGCGGGAGGGCCGATGAGCAGTTCTTC	CASSPRSGRADEQFF	NA	TRBD2	TRBV11-2	TRBJ2-1
TGTGCCAGCAGCCCTCCCGGGGCCCCATGGTCACCCCTCCACTTT	CASSPPGAPWSPLHF	NA	NA	TRBV7-2	TRBJ1-6
TGTGCCAGCTCACCCCCGGGAGCCTACGAGCAGTACTTC	CASSPPGAYEQYF	NA	NA	TRBV18	TRBJ2-7
TGTGCCAGTAGTATCAATGGATTTGCAACTAATGAAAAACTGTTTTTT	CASSINGFATNEKLFF	NA	NA	TRBV19	TRBJ1-4
TGTGCCAACCGCCGGGACGGGGACAATGAGCAGTTCTTC	CANRRDGDNEQFF	NA	NA	TRBV12-3/TRBV12-4	TRBJ2-1
TGTGCCAGCAGCTTACTTTCCGGGACAGTTCGCACACCCCTCCACTTT	CASSLLSGTVRTPLHF	NA	TRBD1	TRBV5-6	TRBJ1-6
TGCGCCAGCAGCCTGCCTCTTCTAGCGGGAGGAGCCGCGAACACCGGGGAGCTGTTTTTT	CASSLPLLAGGAANTGELFF	once	TRBD2	TRBV5-1	TRBJ2-2
TGCGCCAGCAGCCAAGAAGGACTAGCGGACTTCTTTGTAAAGCAGTACTTC	CASSQEGLADFFVKQYF	NA	TRBD2	TRBV4-1	TRBJ2-7
TGTGCCAGCAGCTTAGTCGGGGGTGGGCCCCAGCATTTT	CASSLVGGGPQHF	once	NA	TRBV7-8	TRBJ1-5
TGCGCCAGCAGTGGGAGCGGAAACTATGGCTACACCTTC	CASSGSGNYGYTF	NA	NA	TRBV10-1	TRBJ1-2
TGTGCCAGCAGCTTAAGATTAGGGGGATCCTACAATGAGCAGTTCTTC	CASSLRLGGSYNEQFF	NA	NA	TRBV7-6	TRBJ2-1
TGCGCCAGCAGCTTGGGGGACGGACCCTATGGCTACACCTTC	CASSLGDGPYGYTF	few	NA	TRBV5-1	TRBJ1-2